These 17 T cell receptor beta chains were sequenced from one sample in a study of cytomegalovirus exposure and HLA in healthy donors. The method was immunoSEQ multiplex PCR; TCRdb's version includes in-frame clones alone and lacks a portion of them. The profile covers 150,000 to 180,000 clones, with around 88% appearing a single time and approximately 20% taken by the ten largest. The sample comprised PBMCs. The receptors were gathered from a man aged 18 to 35 in good health and CMV-seropositive.

The V and J genes are TRBV7-6 and TRBJ1-1; no clear D gene. The germline CDR1 and CDR2 sequences are SGHVS and FNYEAQ. V gave up 1 base and J gave up 8 bases, with 11 bases separating them. This CDR3 contains 13 residues. The CDR3 sequence: CASSLGGRGEAFF. In DNA form, the CDR3 reads TGTGCCAGCAGCTTAGGAGGGCGCGGGGAAGCTTTCTTT.

The chain employs TRBV2 and TRBJ1-3; TRBD1 is a possible D gene (5 bases). Germline values: CDR1 SNHLY, CDR2 FYNNEI. Trimming left V 6 bases short and J 4 bases short, with 13 bases between. The CDR3 covers 14 residues. The DNA for the CDR3 is TGTGCCAGCAGCCCGACGGGGGGGGGAAACACCATATATTTT. Its translation: CASSPTGGGNTIYF.

The V call is TRBV15, the J call TRBJ2-3; 10 bases agree with TRBD2. CDR3 length equals 15 residues. V lost 5 bases and J lost 9; bases outside the gene matches: 11. Per the germline V gene, CDR1 is LNHNV and CDR2 is YYDKDF (reference sequence). The CDR3, as DNA: TGTGCCACCAGCCCCGCGCTAGCGGGAGTAGAGACGCAGTATTTT. Its protein product is CATSPALAGVETQYF.

J is TRBJ1-4 and V is TRBV27, with 8 bases lining up with TRBD1. The CDR3 has 16 amino acids. CDR1 is MNHEY and CDR2 is SMNVEV in the germline V gene (reference sequence). V lost 4 bases, J lost 7 bases, and 11 bases stayed unmatched. Here the CDR3 DNA reads TGTGCCAGCAGTTCCGGACAGGGACAGAGGGGTGAAAAACTGTTTTTT. It specifies CASSSGQGQRGEKLFF.

The genes are TRBV6-1 and TRBJ1-5; 10 nucleotides agree with TRBD1. The trim removed 4 bases at V and 3 bases at J, leaving 6 bases unmatched. The CDR3 contains 16 residues. Germline CDR1 reads MNHNS; CDR2 reads SASEGT. The CDR3 coding sequence is TGTGCCAGCAGTGGGAAGACAGGGGGCAACAATCAGCCCCAGCATTTT. It is translated as CASSGKTGGNNQPQHF.

V usage is TRBV2 and J usage is TRBJ1-2; D perhaps matches TRBD1 (6 bases). Between the trimmed V and J ends, which lost 10 bases and 3 bases, there was a span of 15 bases. CDR1 SNHLY and CDR2 FYNNEI come from the germline V gene. The CDR3 is 13 residues long. CDR3 in amino acids: CATRGGADYGYTF. CDR3 sequence (DNA): TGTGCCACCCGAGGGGGGGCGGACTATGGCTACACCTTC.

The chain is built from TRBV7-8 and TRBJ1-1; tentative D call: TRBD1 (5 bases). Looked up from germline, CDR1 is SGHVS and CDR2 is FQNEAQ. CDR3 length: 12 amino acids. Trimming removed 7 bases from V and 5 bases from J, with 11 bases in between. The CDR3 protein is CASTPGGTEAFF. The DNA for the CDR3 is TGTGCCAGCACCCCGGGGGGAACTGAAGCTTTCTTT.

The chain joins TRBV27 to TRBJ1-2; perhaps TRBD1 as D (6 bases). Germline V lookup: CDR1 MNHEY, CDR2 SMNVEV (reference sequence). V lost 6 bases and J 4 bases, leaving 21 bases between the germline ends. The CDR3 consists of 16 residues. This chain's CDR3 is CASSRWGGRGSYGYTF. The CDR3 coding sequence is TGTGCCAGCAGCCGATGGGGGGGCCGGGGGTCCTATGGCTACACCTTC.

The chain uses TRBV6-1 and TRBJ1-2, with D tentatively TRBD1 (6 bases). The CDR3 is 13 amino acids. V was shortened by 7 bases and J by 6 bases, with 15 bases between the two germline ends. The germline V gene has CDR1 MNHNS and CDR2 SASEGT. In nucleotides, the CDR3 is TGTGCCAGCATAAAGTACAGGGTGGATGGCTACACCTTC. Amino acids: CASIKYRVDGYTF.

In DNA form, the CDR3 reads TGTGCCACCGGGGACTCTCCCTATGGCTACACCTTC. As protein: CATGDSPYGYTF. The chain recombines TRBV10-3 with TRBJ1-2; D perhaps matches TRBD1 (5 bases). Germline loops: CDR1 ENHRY, CDR2 SYGVKD. The CDR3 spans 12 residues. V dropped 10 bases and J dropped 4 bases, with 13 bases sitting between them.

The chain combines TRBV4-1 with TRBJ2-3; the match to TRBD1 covers 8 bases. CDR1 and CDR2 from the germline V gene are MGHRA and YSYEKL. The CDR3 covers 18 residues. The J segment lost 4 bases and the V segment lost 3 bases, leaving 15 bases of the junction unmatched. CDR3 bases: TGCGCCAGCAGCCATCCAACATGGACAGGGAAGGGCGCAGATACGCAGTATTTT. The encoded protein is CASSHPTWTGKGADTQYF.

The chain employs TRBV2 and TRBJ2-7; perhaps TRBD2 as D (5 bases). Germline CDR1 SNHLY, CDR2 FYNNEI. The CDR3 is 13 residues long. Trimming stripped 8 bases from V and 0 bases from J, with 11 bases between. For the CDR3, the DNA is TGTGCCAGCTGCGACGGGGTCTCCTACGAGCAGTACTTC. It codes for CASCDGVSYEQYF.

The genes are TRBV4-3 and TRBJ2-2; D uncertain. The V gene's germline CDR1 is LGHNA and CDR2 YSLEER. The CDR3 has 14 amino acids. Trimming took 4 bases from V and 4 from J, leaving 10 bases between them. The CDR3 loop reads CASSPRLGTGELFF. The CDR3 DNA is TGCGCCAGCAGCCCGAGACTCGGCACCGGGGAGCTGTTTTTT.

This clone has only a few counts. The chain has TRBV2 and TRBJ2-7; 8 positions agree with TRBD1. V was clipped by 2 bases and J by 5 bases; unmatched bases: 5. Germline CDR1 SNHLY, CDR2 FYNNEI. This CDR3 has 14 residues. In nucleotides, the CDR3 is TGTGCCAGCAGTGAACCGACAGGGGAAAACGAGCAGTACTTC. It encodes CASSEPTGENEQYF.

The rearrangement uses TRBV6-5 and TRBJ2-1; D unclear. The CDR3 runs to 11 residues. V was cut by 4 bases and J by 7 bases, with 5 bases left in between. CDR1 and CDR2 (germline): MNHEY, SVGAGI. The CDR3 loop reads CASSSPNEQFF. The CDR3 region has the DNA TGTGCCAGCAGTTCTCCGAATGAGCAGTTCTTC.

The J gene is TRBJ2-7, the V gene TRBV6-5; 10 positions match TRBD2. Germline V gene data show CDR1 as MNHEY and CDR2 as SVGAGI. V dropped 0 bases and J dropped 3; count of bases not matched to a gene: 2. This CDR3 comprises 15 residues. CDR3 loop: CASSYSASGSYEQYF. The CDR3 coding sequence is TGTGCCAGCAGTTACTCGGCTAGCGGGAGCTACGAGCAGTACTTC.

The V and J genes are TRBV30 and TRBJ2-7; 8 bases align to TRBD1. CDR3 length equals 14 residues. V shed 8 bases, J shed 3 bases, and the junction held 12 bases outside the gene matches. Germline CDR1 reads GTSNPN; CDR2 reads SVGIG (reference sequence). CDR3 amino acids: CATNRDRSLYEQYF. The DNA for the CDR3 is TGTGCCACCAACCGGGACAGGAGTCTCTACGAGCAGTACTTC.